Listed here are 5 T cell receptor beta chains from one sample, sequenced in a study of blood T cells in healthy people across ages. The authors ran a second PCR of about 6 to 11 cycles using a sample-barcoded 5' primer and a J-beta primer mix. TCRdb re-derived calls from the 5' RACE reads in MiXCR, one entry per CDR3 protein. The table records approximately 800,000 distinct CDR3 sequences, 46% of them present only once. The sequencing sample was made of blood. The receptors come from a man of 80 years or more in good health.

The chain uses TRBV12-3 or TRBV12-4 and TRBJ1-2; D gene uncertain. The CDR3 runs to 12 residues. V was shortened by 8 bases and J by 8 bases, with 15 bases between the two germline ends. CDR3 sequence: CASAFRRGGYTF. The CDR3 DNA reads as TGTGCCAGCGCCTTTCGACGGGGAGGCTACACCTTC.

In its sample, this clonotype was seen many times. Here the CDR3 reads CASSLRTGCQETQYF. The CDR3 nucleotides read TGTGCCAGCAGCCTCCGGACAGGGTGCCAAGAGACCCAGTACTTC. The chain links TRBV21-1 to TRBJ2-5; the DNA was not used to check the table's D call, TRBD1. TRBV21-1 is listed as a pseudogene. The CDR3 has 15 residues.

This chain links TRBV7-2 with TRBJ2-6, with D possibly matching TRBD1 (6 bases). Trimming left V 4 bases short and J 3 bases short, with 16 bases between. The CDR3 runs 17 residues. Germline CDR1 and CDR2: SGHTA and FQGNSA. In nucleotides, the CDR3 is TGTGCCAGCAGCTCAACACAGGGACGCTTTGGGGCCAACGTCCTGACTTTC. It is translated as CASSSTQGRFGANVLTF.

Concerning this clonotype itself: This could be a read error, since a much larger clone is one nucleotide away. The chain links TRBV9 to TRBJ2-3; D unresolved. Per germline, CDR1 SGDLS and CDR2 YYNGEE. Trimming removed 1 base at V and 4 bases at J, with 4 bases between. This CDR3 region has 12 residues. This CDR3 is CASSVTADTQYF. Written as DNA, the CDR3 is TGTGCCAGCAGCGTAACAGCAGATACGCAGTATTTT. The full variable domain, rest sourced from reference TRBV9 and TRBJ2-3, is DSGVTQTPKHLITATGQRVTLRCSPRSGDLSVYWYQQSLDQGLQFLIQYYNGEERAKGNILERFSAQQFPDLHSELNLSSLELGDSALYFCASSVTADTQYFGPGTRLTVL.

The chain joins TRBV7-9 to TRBJ1-2; D not certain. The CDR3 runs to 13 residues. The germline V and J ends were trimmed by 1 base and 5 bases, with 8 bases remaining between them. CDR1 is SEHNR, CDR2 FQNEAQ, per germline (reference sequence). The CDR3 sequence: CASSLEEAYGYTF. The CDR3 nucleotides are TGTGCCAGCAGCTTAGAGGAAGCATATGGCTACACCTTC. Drawing the rest from reference TRBV7-9 and TRBJ1-2, the complete variable domain is DTGVSQNPRHKITKRGQNVTFRCDPISEHNRLYWYRQTLGQGPEFLTYFQNEAQLEKSRLLSDRFSAERPKGSFSTLEIQRTEQGDSAMYLCASSLEEAYGYTFGSGTRLTVV.